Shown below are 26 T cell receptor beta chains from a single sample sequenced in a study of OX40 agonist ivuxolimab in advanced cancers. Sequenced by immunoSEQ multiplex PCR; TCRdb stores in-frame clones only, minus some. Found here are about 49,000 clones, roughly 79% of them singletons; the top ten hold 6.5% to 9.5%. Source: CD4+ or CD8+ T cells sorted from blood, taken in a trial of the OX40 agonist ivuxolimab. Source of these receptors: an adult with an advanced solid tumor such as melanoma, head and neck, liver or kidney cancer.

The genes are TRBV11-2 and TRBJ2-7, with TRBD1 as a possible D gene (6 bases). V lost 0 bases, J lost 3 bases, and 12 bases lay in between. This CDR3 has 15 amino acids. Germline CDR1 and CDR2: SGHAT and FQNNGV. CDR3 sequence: CASSLDLGGIYEQYF. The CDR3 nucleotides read TGTGCCAGCAGCTTAGATTTAGGGGGAATCTACGAGCAGTACTTC.

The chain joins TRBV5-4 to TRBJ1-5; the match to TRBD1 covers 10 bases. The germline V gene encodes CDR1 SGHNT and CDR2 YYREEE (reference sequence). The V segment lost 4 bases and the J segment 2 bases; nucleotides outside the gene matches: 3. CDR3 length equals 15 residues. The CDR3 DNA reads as TGTGCCAGCAGCCCAGGGACAGGGGGCAATCAGCCCCAGCATTTT. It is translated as CASSPGTGGNQPQHF.

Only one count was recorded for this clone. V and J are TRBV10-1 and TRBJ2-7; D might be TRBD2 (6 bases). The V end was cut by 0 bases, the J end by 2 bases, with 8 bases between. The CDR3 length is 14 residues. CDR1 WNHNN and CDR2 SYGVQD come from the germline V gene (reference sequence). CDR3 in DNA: TGCGCCAGCAGTGAGTCATGGGGGGCCTACGAGCAGTACTTC. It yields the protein CASSESWGAYEQYF.

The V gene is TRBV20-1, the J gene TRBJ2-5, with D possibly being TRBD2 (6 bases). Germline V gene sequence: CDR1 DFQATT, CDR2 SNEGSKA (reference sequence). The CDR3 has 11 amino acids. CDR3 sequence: CSGEEEETQYF. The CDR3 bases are TGCAGCGGGGAGGAGGAAGAGACCCAGTACTTC.

The CDR3 loop reads CASSLTGGSYEQYF. The CDR3 DNA sequence: TGTGCCAGTAGTCTGACAGGGGGCTCCTACGAGCAGTACTTC. J is TRBJ2-7 and V is TRBV19; TRBD1 aligns across 9 bases. This CDR3 has 14 amino acids. Germline V CDR1 and CDR2: LNHDA, SQIVND (reference sequence). The ends lost 5 bases at V and 0 bases at J; junction bases unmatched: 2. The full variable domain, rest sourced from reference TRBV19 and TRBJ2-7, is DGGITQSPKYLFRKEGQNVTLSCEQNLNHDAMYWYRQDPGQGLRLIYYSQIVNDFQKGDIAEGYSVSREKKESFPLTVTSAQKNPTAFYLCASSLTGGSYEQYFGPGTRLTVT.

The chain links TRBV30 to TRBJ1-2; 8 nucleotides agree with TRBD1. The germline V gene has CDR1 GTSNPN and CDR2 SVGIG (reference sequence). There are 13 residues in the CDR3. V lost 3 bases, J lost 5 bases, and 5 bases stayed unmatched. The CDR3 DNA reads TGTGCCTGGAGACCGGGACAGGAGTATGGCTACACCTTC. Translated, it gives CAWRPGQEYGYTF. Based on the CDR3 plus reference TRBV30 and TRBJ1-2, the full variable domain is SQTIHQWPATLVQPVGSPLSLECTVEGTSNPNLYWYRQAAGRGLQLLFYSVGIGQISSEVPQNLSASRPQDRQFILSSKKLLLSDSGFYLCAWRPGQEYGYTFGSGTRLTVV.

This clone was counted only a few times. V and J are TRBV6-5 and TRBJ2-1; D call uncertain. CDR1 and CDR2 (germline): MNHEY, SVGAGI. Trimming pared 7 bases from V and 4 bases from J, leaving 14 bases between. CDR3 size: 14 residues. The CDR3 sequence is CASMQRHSYNEQFF. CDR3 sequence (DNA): TGTGCCAGCATGCAGCGCCACTCTTACAATGAGCAGTTCTTC.

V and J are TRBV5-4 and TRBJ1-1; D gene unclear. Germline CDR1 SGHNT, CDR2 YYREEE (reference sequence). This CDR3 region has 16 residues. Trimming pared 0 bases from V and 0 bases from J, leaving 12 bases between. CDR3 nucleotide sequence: TGTGCCAGCAGCTTGGAAGCAGGCTACTTGAACACTGAAGCTTTCTTT. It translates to CASSLEAGYLNTEAFF.

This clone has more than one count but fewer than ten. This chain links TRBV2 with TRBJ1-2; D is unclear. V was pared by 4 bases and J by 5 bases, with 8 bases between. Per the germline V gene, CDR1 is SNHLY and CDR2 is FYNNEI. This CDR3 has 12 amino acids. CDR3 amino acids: CASSGFPYGYTF. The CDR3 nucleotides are TGTGCCAGCAGTGGGTTCCCTTATGGCTACACCTTC.

The CDR3 region has the DNA TGTGCCACCAGCAGGTCCCACTACGAGCAGTACTTC. Its translation: CATSRSHYEQYF. The rearrangement uses TRBV15 and TRBJ2-7; D is unclear. The V gene lost 3 bases and the J gene lost 3 bases, with 6 bases spanning the gap. The CDR3 spans 12 residues. The germline V gene has CDR1 LNHNV and CDR2 YYDKDF (reference sequence).

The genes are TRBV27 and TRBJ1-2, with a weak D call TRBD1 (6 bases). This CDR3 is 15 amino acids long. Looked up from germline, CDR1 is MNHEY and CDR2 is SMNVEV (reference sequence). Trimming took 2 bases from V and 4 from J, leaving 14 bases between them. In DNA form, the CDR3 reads TGTGCCAGCAGTTTACTAGGCAGGGGTGCCTATGGCTACACCTTC. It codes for CASSLLGRGAYGYTF.

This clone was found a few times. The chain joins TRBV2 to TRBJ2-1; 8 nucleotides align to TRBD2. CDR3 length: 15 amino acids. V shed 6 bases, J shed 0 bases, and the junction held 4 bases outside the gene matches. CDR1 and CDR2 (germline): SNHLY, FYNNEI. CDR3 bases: TGTGCCAGCAGGAAGCTAGCGGGCTCCTACAATGAGCAGTTCTTC. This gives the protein CASRKLAGSYNEQFF.

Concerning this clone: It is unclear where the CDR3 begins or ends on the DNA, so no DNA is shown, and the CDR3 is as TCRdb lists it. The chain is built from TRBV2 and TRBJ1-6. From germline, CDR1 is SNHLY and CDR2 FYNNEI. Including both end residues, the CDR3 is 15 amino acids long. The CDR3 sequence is CASSSSGGGNSPLHF.

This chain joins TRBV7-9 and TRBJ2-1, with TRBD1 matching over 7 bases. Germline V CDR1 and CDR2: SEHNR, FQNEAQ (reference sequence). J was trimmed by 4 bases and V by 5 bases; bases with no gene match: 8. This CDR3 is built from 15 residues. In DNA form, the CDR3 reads TGTGCCAGCAGCCCACAGGGGTTTCCTTACAATGAGCAGTTCTTC. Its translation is CASSPQGFPYNEQFF.

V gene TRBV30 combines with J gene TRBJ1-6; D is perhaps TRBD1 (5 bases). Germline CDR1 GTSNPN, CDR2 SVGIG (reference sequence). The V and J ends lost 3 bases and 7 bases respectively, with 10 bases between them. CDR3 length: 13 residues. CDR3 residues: CAWRVQANSPLHF. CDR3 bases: TGTGCCTGGAGGGTACAGGCAAATTCACCCCTCCACTTT.

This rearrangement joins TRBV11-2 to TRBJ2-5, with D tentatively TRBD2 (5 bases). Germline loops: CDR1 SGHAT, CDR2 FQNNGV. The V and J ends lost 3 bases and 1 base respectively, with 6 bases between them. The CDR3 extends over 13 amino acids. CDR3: CASSFGSQETQYF. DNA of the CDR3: TGTGCCAGCAGCTTTGGGAGCCAAGAGACCCAGTACTTC. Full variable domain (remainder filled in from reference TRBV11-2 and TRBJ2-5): EAGVAQSPRYKIIEKRQSVAFWCNPISGHATLYWYQQILGQGPKLLIQFQNNGVVDDSQLPKDRFSAERLKGVDSTLKIQPAKLEDSAVYLCASSFGSQETQYFGPGTRLLVL.

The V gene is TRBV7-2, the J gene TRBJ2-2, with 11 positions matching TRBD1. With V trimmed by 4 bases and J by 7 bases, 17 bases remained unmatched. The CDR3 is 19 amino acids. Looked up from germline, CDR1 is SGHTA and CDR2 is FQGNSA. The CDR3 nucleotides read TGTGCCAGCAGCTCTTCCGAGCTAGGACAGGGGGCGCGAGGCGGGGAGCTGTTTTTT. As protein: CASSSSELGQGARGGELFF.

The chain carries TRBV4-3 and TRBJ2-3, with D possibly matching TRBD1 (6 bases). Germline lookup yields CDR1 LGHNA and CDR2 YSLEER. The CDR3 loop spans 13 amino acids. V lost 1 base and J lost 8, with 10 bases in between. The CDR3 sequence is CASSQAQGTTQYF. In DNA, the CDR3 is TGCGCCAGCAGCCAAGCACAGGGAACTACGCAGTATTTT.

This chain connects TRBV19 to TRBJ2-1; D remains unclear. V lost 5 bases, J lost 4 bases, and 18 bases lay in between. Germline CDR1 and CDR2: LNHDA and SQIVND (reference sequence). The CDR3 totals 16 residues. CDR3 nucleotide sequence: TGTGCCAGTAGTCCCCGATCGAGTAGGGTTTACAATGAGCAGTTCTTC. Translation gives CASSPRSSRVYNEQFF.

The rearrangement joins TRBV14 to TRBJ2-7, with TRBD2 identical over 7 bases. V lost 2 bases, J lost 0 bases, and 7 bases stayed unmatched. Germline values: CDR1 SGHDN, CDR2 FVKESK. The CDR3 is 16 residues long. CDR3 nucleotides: TGTGCCAGCAGCCAAACACTAGCGCCGAGCTCCTACGAGCAGTACTTC. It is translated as CASSQTLAPSSYEQYF.

The CDR3 nucleotides read TGCGCCAGCAGCCCGCCCGGGACAGGGATGACCGGGGAGCTGTTTTTT. Its protein is CASSPPGTGMTGELFF. The V gene is TRBV5-1, the J gene TRBJ2-2, with 9 bases aligning to TRBD1. The trim removed 4 bases at V and 5 bases at J, leaving 9 bases unmatched. The CDR3 loop spans 16 amino acids. Germline lookup yields CDR1 SGHRS and CDR2 YFSETQ.

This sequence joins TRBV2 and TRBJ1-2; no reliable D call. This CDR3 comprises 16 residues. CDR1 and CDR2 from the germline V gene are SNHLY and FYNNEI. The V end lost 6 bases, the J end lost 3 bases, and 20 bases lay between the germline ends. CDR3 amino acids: CASRPPQVRRDYGYTF. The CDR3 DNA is TGTGCCAGCAGACCACCCCAGGTTCGAAGGGACTATGGCTACACCTTC.

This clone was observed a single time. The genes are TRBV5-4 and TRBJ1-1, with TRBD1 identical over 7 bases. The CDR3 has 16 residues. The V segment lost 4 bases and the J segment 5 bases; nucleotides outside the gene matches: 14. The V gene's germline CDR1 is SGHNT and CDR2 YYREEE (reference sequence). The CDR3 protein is CASSTDRDFRGTEAFF. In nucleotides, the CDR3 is TGTGCCAGCAGCACAGACAGGGATTTCAGGGGGACTGAAGCTTTCTTT.

CDR3 bases: TGCAGTGCTAGGTTCACCCTGGGCTACACCTTC. This codes for CSARFTLGYTF. The chain links TRBV20-1 to TRBJ1-2, with D unclear. The CDR3 totals 11 residues. The V gene lost 3 bases and the J gene lost 8 bases, with 10 bases spanning the gap. CDR1 and CDR2 from the germline V gene are DFQATT and SNEGSKA (reference sequence).

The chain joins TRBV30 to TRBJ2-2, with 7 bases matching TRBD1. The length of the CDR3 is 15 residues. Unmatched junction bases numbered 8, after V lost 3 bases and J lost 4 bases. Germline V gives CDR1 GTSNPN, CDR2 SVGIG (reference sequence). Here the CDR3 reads CAWRRGTVLTGELFF. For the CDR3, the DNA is TGTGCCTGGAGGAGAGGGACAGTTCTCACCGGGGAGCTGTTTTTT.

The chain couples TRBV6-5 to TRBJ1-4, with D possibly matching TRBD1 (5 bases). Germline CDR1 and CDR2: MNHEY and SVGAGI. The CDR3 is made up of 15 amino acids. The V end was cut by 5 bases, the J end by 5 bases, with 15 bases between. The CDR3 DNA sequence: TGTGCCAGCAGTCCAACTAGGGACCGGAATGAAAAACTGTTTTTT. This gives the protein CASSPTRDRNEKLFF.